This record covers a single T cell receptor (beta chain). This entry comes from a study of blood T cell repertoires in COVID-19. Some clones are missing from TCRdb's copy, which holds only in-frame ones; the method was immunoSEQ multiplex PCR. The table has around 180,000 clones, around 80% seen once. Per the germline V gene, CDR1 is SGHVS and CDR2 is FNYEAQ. This CDR3 has 15 residues. V dropped 7 bases and J dropped 5 bases, with 17 bases sitting between them. This sequence joins TRBV7-6 and TRBJ2-2; possible D gene TRBD1, 6 bases. The sequenced material came from PBMCs or T cells enriched from blood (not recorded which). This receptor was obtained from a man aged 50-60 years who had recovered from COVID-19. As DNA, the CDR3 is TGTGCCAGCACCGACAGGCCCCAAGGGACCGGGGAGCTGTTTTTT. Translation gives CASTDRPQGTGELFF.